This TCR beta chain was documented in a study of blood T cell repertoires in COVID-19. In the source study's methods: Quantification of nucleated cells was approximated via reference gene primer amplification. This table comes from immunoSEQ multiplex PCR, and its TCRdb copy is limited to in-frame clones, with some not included. From that table come the V and J calls and clone size; the DNA was used to work out D and trimming. The sample lists about 39,000 clones; about 90% were seen once. Germline CDR1 reads KGHSH; CDR2 reads LQKENI. J lost 4 bases, V lost 7 bases, and 5 bases had no gene match. The CDR3 spans 16 residues.

Sequenced material: peripheral blood. The rearrangement links TRBV18 to TRBJ2-1, with 15 bases fitting TRBD2. This receptor was obtained from a man in his forties or fifties with active or convalescent COVID-19. The CDR3 is CASFGLAGGQYNEQFF. CDR3 coding DNA: TGTGCCAGCTTTGGACTAGCGGGAGGGCAATACAATGAGCAGTTCTTC.